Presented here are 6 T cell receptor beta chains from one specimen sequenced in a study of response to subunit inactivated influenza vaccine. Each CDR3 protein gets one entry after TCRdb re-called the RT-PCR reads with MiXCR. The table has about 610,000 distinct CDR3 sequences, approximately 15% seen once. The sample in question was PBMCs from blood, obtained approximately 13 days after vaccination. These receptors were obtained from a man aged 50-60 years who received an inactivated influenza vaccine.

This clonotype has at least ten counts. CDR3 protein: CASSFSGTGELFF. The DNA of the CDR3 is TGTGCCAGCAGTTTTTCCGGGACCGGGGAGCTGTTTTTT. The V gene is TRBV12-3 or TRBV12-4, the J gene TRBJ2-2; no definite D call. Trimming removed 3 bases at V and 5 bases at J, with 7 bases between. The CDR3 is 13 residues long.

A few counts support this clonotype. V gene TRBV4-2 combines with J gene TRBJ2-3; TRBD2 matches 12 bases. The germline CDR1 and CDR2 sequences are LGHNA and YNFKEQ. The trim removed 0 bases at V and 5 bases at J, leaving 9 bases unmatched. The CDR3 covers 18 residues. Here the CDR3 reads CASSQEETSGSGIDTQYF. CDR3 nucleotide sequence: TGTGCCAGCAGCCAAGAAGAGACTAGCGGGAGCGGTATAGATACGCAGTATTTT.

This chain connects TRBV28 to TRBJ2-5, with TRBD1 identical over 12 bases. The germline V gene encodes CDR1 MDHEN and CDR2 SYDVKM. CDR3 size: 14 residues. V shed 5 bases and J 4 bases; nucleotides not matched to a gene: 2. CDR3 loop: CASSGTGGRETQYF. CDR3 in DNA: TGTGCCAGCAGTGGGACAGGGGGCCGAGAGACCCAGTACTTC.

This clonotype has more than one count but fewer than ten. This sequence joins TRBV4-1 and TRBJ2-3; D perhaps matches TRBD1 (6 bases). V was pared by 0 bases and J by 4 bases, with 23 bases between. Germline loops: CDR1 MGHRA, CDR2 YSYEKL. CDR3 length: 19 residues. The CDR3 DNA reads TGCGCCAGCAGCCAAGAATATCGAGCTGGGACATTTAGTGCAGATACGCAGTATTTT. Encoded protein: CASSQEYRAGTFSADTQYF.

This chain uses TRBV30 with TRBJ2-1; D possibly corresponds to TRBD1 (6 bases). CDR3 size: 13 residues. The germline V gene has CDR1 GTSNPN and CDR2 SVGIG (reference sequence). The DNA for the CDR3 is TGTGCAACCGGACAGTACTCCTACAATGAGCAGTTCTTC. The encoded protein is CATGQYSYNEQFF. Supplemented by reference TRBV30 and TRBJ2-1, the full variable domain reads SQTIHQWPATLVQPVGSPLSLECTVEGTSNPNLYWYRQAAGRGLQLLFYSVGIGQISSEVPQNLSASRPQDRQFILSSKKLLLSDSGFYLCATGQYSYNEQFFGPGTRLTVL.

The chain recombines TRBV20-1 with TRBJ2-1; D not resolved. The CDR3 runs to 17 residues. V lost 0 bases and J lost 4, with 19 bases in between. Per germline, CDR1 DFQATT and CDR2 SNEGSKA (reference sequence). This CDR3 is CSAREAETKPIYNEQFF. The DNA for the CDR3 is TGCAGTGCTAGAGAGGCGGAAACCAAACCAATTTACAATGAGCAGTTCTTC.